Listed here are 21 T cell receptor beta chains from one sample, sequenced in a study of Graves' ophthalmopathy and Graves' hyperthyroidism. Beta-chain TCR CDR3 regions were amplified from RNA transcripts. HTBI primers were employed in first-round RT-PCR, then a second-round multiplex PCR followed. TCRdb used MiXCR to reprocess the multiplex PCR reads, holding one entry per CDR3 protein. This sample has 300,000 to 450,000 distinct CDR3 sequences, with roughly 15% found just once. The sample comprised peripheral blood. These receptors all stem from an adult woman with stable Graves' hyperthyroidism.

V and J are TRBV19 and TRBJ1-1; possible D gene TRBD1, 6 bases. The CDR3 totals 15 residues. Trimming cost V 3 bases and J 1 base, with 12 bases left between them. Germline V lookup: CDR1 LNHDA, CDR2 SQIVND (reference sequence). CDR3 in amino acids: CASSITGQGNTEAFF. The CDR3 bases are TGTGCCAGTAGTATTACAGGGCAGGGGAACACTGAAGCTTTCTTT.

This clonotype appeared many times. This chain joins TRBV7-2 and TRBJ2-7; TRBD1 matches 9 bases. The germline gives CDR1 SGHTA, CDR2 FQGNSA. V was clipped by 4 bases and J by 6 bases; unmatched bases: 7. This CDR3 is 14 amino acids long. CDR3 loop: CASSSRTGEAEQYF. CDR3 sequence (DNA): TGTGCCAGCAGCTCTCGGACAGGGGAGGCCGAGCAGTACTTC.

This clonotype was seen ten or more times. The chain employs TRBV20-1 and TRBJ1-5; 10 bases agree with TRBD1. Germline-derived CDR1 and CDR2 are DFQATT and SNEGSKA (reference sequence). The CDR3 length is 13 residues. V was clipped by 5 bases and J by 9 bases; unmatched bases: 7. The CDR3 protein is CSAAGQGDAPQHF. The CDR3 region has the DNA TGCAGTGCTGCTGGACAGGGGGATGCGCCCCAGCATTTT.

This clonotype was counted many times. The V and J genes are TRBV28 and TRBJ1-2; D gene unclear. CDR1 is MDHEN and CDR2 is SYDVKM in the germline V gene. The CDR3 spans 17 residues. V was clipped by 6 bases and J by 2 bases, with 22 bases between them. In DNA, the CDR3 is TGTGCCAGCAGACTCCGGGGAGGGTCGGTCGAAAACTATGGCTACACCTTC. It codes for CASRLRGGSVENYGYTF.

This clonotype was recorded at least ten times. The chain couples TRBV12-3 or TRBV12-4 to TRBJ2-5; 9 nucleotides line up with TRBD2. With 1 base clipped from V and 1 base from J, the junction kept 13 bases outside the gene matches. This CDR3 contains 19 residues. This chain's CDR3 is CASSLGVSSLAGFQETQYF. The CDR3 coding sequence is TGTGCCAGCAGTTTAGGGGTCAGCTCACTAGCGGGCTTCCAAGAGACCCAGTACTTC.

This clonotype was seen at least ten times. The chain carries TRBV20-1 and TRBJ2-7; D gene uncertain. The CDR3 is 15 residues long. Germline V gene data show CDR1 as DFQATT and CDR2 as SNEGSKA (reference sequence). V lost 3 bases and J 0 bases, leaving 15 bases between the germline ends. The CDR3 spells CSARPPDRSSYEQYF. The CDR3 region has the DNA TGCAGTGCTAGGCCCCCGGACCGGAGCTCCTACGAGCAGTACTTC.

This clonotype was detected many times. The chain uses TRBV4-1 and TRBJ2-7, with TRBD2 matching 15 bases. This CDR3 is built from 18 residues. Per germline, CDR1 MGHRA and CDR2 YSYEKL. With V trimmed by 1 base and J by 3 bases, 7 bases remained unmatched. CDR3 region: CASSQAPGLAGGIYEQYF. CDR3 bases: TGCGCCAGCAGCCAAGCCCCGGGACTAGCGGGAGGAATCTACGAGCAGTACTTC.

This clonotype occurred many times. The gene calls are TRBV5-6 and TRBJ1-2, with D hard to call. Per germline, CDR1 SGHDT and CDR2 YYEEEE. The CDR3 totals 13 residues. Trimming took 4 bases from V and 1 from J, leaving 8 bases between them. CDR3 coding DNA: TGTGCCAGCAGCATTCGGGATAACTATGGCTACACCTTC. As protein: CASSIRDNYGYTF. Drawing the rest from reference TRBV5-6 and TRBJ1-2, the complete variable domain is DAGVTQSPTHLIKTRGQQVTLRCSPKSGHDTVSWYQQALGQGPQFIFQYYEEEERQRGNFPDRFSGHQFPNYSSELNVNALLLGDSALYLCASSIRDNYGYTFGSGTRLTVV.

This clonotype was seen more than once but under ten times. The chain combines TRBV7-8 with TRBJ1-1; maybe TRBD1 (6 bases). V was shortened by 0 bases and J by 2 bases, with 13 bases between the two germline ends. The CDR3 totals 16 residues. Germline CDR1 reads SGHVS; CDR2 reads FQNEAQ. The CDR3 spells CASSLARTEKNTEAFF. As DNA, the CDR3 is TGTGCCAGCAGCTTAGCCCGGACAGAAAAAAACACTGAAGCTTTCTTT.

This clonotype was seen many times. J is TRBJ2-7 and V is TRBV12-3 or TRBV12-4, with TRBD2 identical over 10 bases. The CDR3 consists of 16 residues. V was clipped by 5 bases and J by 4 bases; unmatched bases: 11. This chain's CDR3 is CASSPYTSGVLYEQYF. CDR3 nucleotide sequence: TGTGCCAGCAGTCCCTATACTAGCGGGGTCTTATACGAGCAGTACTTC.

The chain joins TRBV14 to TRBJ1-5; D remains ambiguous. This CDR3 contains 12 residues. V lost 6 bases to trimming and J lost 7 bases, with 10 bases between them. Germline lookup yields CDR1 SGHDN and CDR2 FVKESK. DNA of the CDR3: TGTGCCAGCAGTGAACGGGTCCAGCCCCAGCATTTT. Protein sequence: CASSERVQPQHF.

This clonotype was counted many times. The chain recombines TRBV6-1 with TRBJ1-6, with D uncertain. CDR1 and CDR2 (germline): MNHNS, SASEGT. The CDR3 is made up of 17 amino acids. V gave up 8 bases and J gave up 6 bases, with 23 bases separating them. CDR3 sequence: CASHFPRPNAFNSPLHF. The CDR3 DNA reads as TGTGCCAGCCACTTTCCCCGCCCTAACGCCTTTAATTCACCCCTCCACTTT.

The V and J genes are TRBV15 and TRBJ1-4; 9 nucleotides match TRBD1. V lost 0 bases, J lost 4 bases, and 21 bases stayed unmatched. Germline V gene sequence: CDR1 LNHNV, CDR2 YYDKDF (reference sequence). The length of the CDR3 is 22 residues. The CDR3 is CATSRDRPQGARTPILNEKLFF. As DNA, the CDR3 is TGTGCCACCAGCAGAGATCGTCCACAGGGGGCAAGAACTCCGATTCTTAATGAAAAACTGTTTTTT.

This clonotype was found many times. The chain employs TRBV20-1 and TRBJ1-6; TRBD1 agrees at 9 bases. With 3 bases clipped from V and 7 bases from J, the junction kept 4 bases outside the gene matches. The V gene's germline CDR1 is DFQATT and CDR2 SNEGSKA (reference sequence). CDR3 size: 14 residues. For the CDR3, the DNA is TGCAGTGCTAGTTTGGGACAGGGAAATTCACCCCTCCACTTT. Its protein product is CSASLGQGNSPLHF.

This clonotype occurred many times. The rearrangement links TRBV15 to TRBJ2-2; D is unresolved. V was shortened by 0 bases and J by 0 bases, with 8 bases between the two germline ends. The CDR3 sequence is 16 residues long. Germline values: CDR1 LNHNV, CDR2 YYDKDF (reference sequence). CDR3 nucleotide sequence: TGTGCCACCAGCAGAGAGCGCAGCTCGAACACCGGGGAGCTGTTTTTT. It codes for CATSRERSSNTGELFF.

This clonotype was recorded at least ten times. Just one base apart from a much larger clone, this may be a read error. The chain is built from TRBV6-1 and TRBJ2-7; D not resolved. This CDR3 is built from 14 residues. Germline CDR1 is MNHNS and CDR2 is SASEGT. The CDR3 region has the DNA TGTGCCAGCAGTGAATCAAAGCTTCTCTACGAGCGGTACTTC. Protein sequence: CASSESKLLYERYF.

Ten or more counts support this clonotype. This chain joins TRBV5-1 and TRBJ2-2; maybe TRBD1 (6 bases). Germline CDR1 is SGHRS and CDR2 is YFSETQ. V was trimmed by 7 bases and J by 2 bases, leaving 18 bases between them. This CDR3 has 16 amino acids. The CDR3 here is CASGEVAGANTGELFF. As DNA, the CDR3 is TGCGCCAGCGGTGAGGTCGCAGGGGCAAACACCGGGGAGCTGTTTTTT.

This clonotype was counted at least ten times. This chain connects TRBV29-1 to TRBJ2-5; no clear D. This CDR3 spans 13 amino acids. The V end lost 5 bases, the J end lost 1 base, and 11 bases lay between the germline ends. Looked up from germline, CDR1 is SQVTM and CDR2 is ANQGSEA. This chain's CDR3 is CSVFMGSQETQYF. CDR3 nucleotide sequence: TGCAGCGTTTTCATGGGGTCCCAAGAGACCCAGTACTTC.

This clonotype was seen many times. This chain joins TRBV11-1 and TRBJ2-6, with 8 bases that match TRBD2. This CDR3 has 17 amino acids. V lost 2 bases and J lost 2; bases outside the gene matches: 5. Germline CDR1 and CDR2: SGHAT and FQDESV (reference sequence). CDR3 region: CASSLYAGGTGANVLTF. The CDR3 coding sequence is TGTGCCAGCAGCTTATATGCGGGGGGCACTGGGGCCAACGTCCTGACTTTC.

This clonotype was counted a few times. The chain recombines TRBV27 with TRBJ2-1; D might be TRBD1 (6 bases). Trimming pared 0 bases from V and 4 bases from J, leaving 10 bases between. In germline, CDR1 is MNHEY, CDR2 SMNVEV (reference sequence). The CDR3 loop spans 15 amino acids. The CDR3: CASSLSSTGYNEQFF. The CDR3 DNA is TGTGCCAGCAGTTTATCATCTACAGGGTACAATGAGCAGTTCTTC.

The chain combines TRBV12-3 or TRBV12-4 with TRBJ2-4; D tentatively reads TRBD1 or TRBD2 (5 bases each). V lost 5 bases and J 0 bases, leaving 14 bases between the germline ends. The CDR3 has 16 amino acids. In DNA form, the CDR3 reads TGTGCCAGCAGTCCCGAGGGGTTACTAGCCAAAAACATTCAGTACTTC. As protein: CASSPEGLLAKNIQYF.